The clone carrying this T cell receptor (beta chain) was seen more than once but under ten times. What it binds is unknown. This entry belongs to a study of cytomegalovirus exposure and HLA in healthy donors. Germline assignment: CDR1 MNHNY and CDR2 SVGAGI (reference sequence). V trimming: 7 bases; J trimming: 6 bases; junction bases outside the gene matches: 7. The CDR3 loop spans 14 amino acids. PCR employed 60 Vbeta and 13 Jbeta primers. In the authors' workflow: Later work found 80 million or so unique TCR beta chains, with roughly 11 million shared. Libraries were prepared by immunoSEQ multiplex PCR; TCRdb keeps only in-frame clonotypes and omits some of them. V, J and clone size derive from that table, while D and trimming were established from the DNA sequence. The top ten clones hold approximately 0.89% of a sample with just over 150,000 clones, about 79% of them seen once. Study findings and constraints: According to the study, 160 or so TCR beta chains were cytomegalovirus-associated. Analysis performed later found under 20,000 TCR beta sequences associated with HLA alleles at 0.05 false discovery rate.

Material: PBMCs. The receptor comes from a woman aged 50 to 65 in good health and CMV-seropositive. The gene calls are TRBV6-6 and TRBJ1-4, with TRBD1 matching over 8 bases. CDR3 protein: CASTSGGLYEKLFF. In DNA form, the CDR3 reads TGTGCCAGCACCTCAGGGGGCCTTTATGAAAAACTGTTTTTT.